This T cell receptor beta chain was documented in a study of brain T cells in children with intractable seizures (dated by TCRdb to the early 2020s). At the level of the whole study: A NanoString immunology panel was first used to screen resected brain tissue from some 51 pediatric epilepsy surgery cases for immune gene transcripts. Among the roughly twelve selected surgery cases, pre-surgery blood was additionally sequenced for eight, leaving four cases with brain tissue only. The research as a whole found: Sequencing depth differed between pre- and post-surgery blood, so clones missing from the pre-surgery sample may reflect undersampling. Viral specificity was inferred solely from CDR3 sequence similarity, and the HCMV serostatus of the patients was not known.

From a lookup of the germline V gene (reference sequence), CDR1 and CDR2 are LGHDT and YNNKEL. Its CDR3 holds 14 amino acids, cysteine through phenylalanine. Only the CDR3 DNA is retained, 42 bases long and in frame from the first base. V loses 5 bases of germline sequence and J loses 1 base, and the interval between the two ends is 11 bases. The immunoSEQ assay was applied to genomic DNA to generate the TCR beta chain sequences. The original pipeline was this. CDR3 sequences not starting with the conserved framework cysteine at position 104 were manually removed. Clonality was calculated as one minus the normalized Shannon's Diversity Index, with values ranging from 0 (maximal diversity) to 1 (oligoclonal). To check whether a given CDR3 had different frequencies in two samples, for example brain versus blood, chi-squared comparison-of-proportions tests were used. Public clonotypes were identified through searches of immuneACCESS, and similarity to known antiviral clonotypes was evaluated with the VDJdb browser. Entries here come from immuneACCESS through TCRdb and include only in-frame sequences with V and J called. Some clones fail to appear in such tables; in the studies checked, an unresolved V gene covers under half of the shortfall, and the cause of the remainder is unknown. That table furnishes V, J and clone size, whereas the DNA furnished D and trimming. A total of about 320,000 clones appear in this sample, 93% of them only once. The ten biggest clones cover roughly 5.7% of the sample.

The time point label of this sample denotes: blood from clinic visit 5 months post-surgery; TSC patient then seizure free. The surgery cases that showed the highest brain T cell transcript signatures were chosen for TCR beta chain sequencing of brain tissue, and of blood when it was available. Prior to surgery, the patients had been treated with at least one anti-epileptic drug. TCR-sequenced patients were children with drug-resistant epilepsy due to tuberous sclerosis complex, focal cortical dysplasia, Rasmussen encephalitis or hemimegalencephaly. Bulk genomic DNA was extracted from unsorted brain tissue and whole blood with the Monarch genomic DNA purification kit. Turning to this clone: Its target antigen remains unknown. No base quality values were provided; no much bigger clone lies one nucleotide off.

The material sequenced was peripheral blood, taken 5 to 6 months after surgery. The TCR was taken from a boy younger than two with tuberous sclerosis and intractable seizures. Recombination connected TRBV3-1 (or the pseudogene TRBV3-2) to TRBJ1-1, with an unclear D gene assignment. The CDR3 loop reads CASSTNSPNTEAFF. The DNA reads TGTGCCAGCAGCACAAACAGCCCGAACACTGAAGCTTTCTTT.